The entry that follows covers one T cell receptor beta chain sequence. This record comes from a study of blood T cell repertoires in COVID-19. V was shortened by 8 bases and J by 0 bases, with 10 bases between the two germline ends. The length of the CDR3 is 14 residues. Germline CDR1 MDHEN, CDR2 SYDVKM. TCRdb keeps only in-frame clones here, not all; method: immunoSEQ multiplex PCR. The sample includes 100,000 to 150,000 clones, roughly 91% of them seen just once. The clonotype was recovered from a man in his forties or fifties with active or convalescent COVID-19. The chain combines TRBV28 with TRBJ1-4; maybe TRBD1 (5 bases). Sequencing was done on a sample of peripheral blood. The CDR3 is CASVATATNEKLFF. CDR3 sequence (DNA): TGTGCCAGCGTGGCGACAGCAACTAATGAAAAACTGTTTTTT.